These T cell receptor beta chains were read from a single sample in a study of siplizumab effects on memory and regulatory T cells. The method was immunoSEQ multiplex PCR; TCRdb's version includes in-frame clones alone and lacks a portion of them. The data hold some 120,000 clones, with about 94% observed a single time. The source material was non-Treg CD4+ T cells sorted from blood. The receptors were gathered from a human donor in good health. Each CDR3 is given with its conserved first and last residue. Each record gives: CDR3 protein, CDR3 DNA, D gene, J gene, V gene, clone size. The D gene is left open where the match is weak. Rows give clone size only sometimes, using once, few, many, or a class for an expanded clone.

CDR3: CASRSGTGYSPLHF; DNA: TGTGCCAGCAGGTCCGGGACAGGTTATTCACCCCTCCACTTT; D: TRBD1; J: TRBJ1-6; V: TRBV2; size: NA
CDR3: CASRRQTNYGYTF; DNA: TGTGCCAGCAGGCGACAGACTAACTATGGCTACACCTTC; D: NA; J: TRBJ1-2; V: TRBV6-5; size: NA
CDR3: CASSLMNTIYF; DNA: TGTGCCAGCAGCTTAATGAACACCATATATTTT; D: NA; J: TRBJ1-3; V: TRBV7-9; size: few
CDR3: CASSLGGFSQAFF; DNA: TGTGCCAGCAGCTTAGGAGGGTTCTCCCAAGCTTTCTTT; D: NA; J: TRBJ1-1; V: TRBV11-2; size: once
CDR3: CASRRAEGNEQFF; DNA: TGTGCCAGCAGGCGGGCGGAAGGGAATGAGCAGTTCTTC; D: NA; J: TRBJ2-1; V: TRBV7-2; size: NA
CDR3: CASSFGQVMNTEAFF; DNA: TGTGCCAGCAGTTTCGGGCAGGTTATGAACACTGAAGCTTTCTTT; D: NA; J: TRBJ1-1; V: TRBV27; size: NA
CDR3: CATSRTSYGYTF; DNA: TGTGCCACCAGCCGCACATCCTATGGCTACACCTTC; D: NA; J: TRBJ1-2; V: TRBV15; size: NA
CDR3: CASSPTGNTGELFF; DNA: TGTGCCAGCAGCCCGACAGGGAACACCGGGGAGCTGTTTTTT; D: NA; J: TRBJ2-2; V: TRBV11-2; size: NA
CDR3: CASSPPQSATQYF; DNA: TGTGCCAGCAGCCCCCCCCAATCGGCGACCCAGTACTTC; D: NA; J: TRBJ2-5; V: TRBV6-6; size: NA
CDR3: CSVELAGWETQYF; DNA: TGCAGCGTTGAACTGGCAGGTTGGGAGACCCAGTACTTC; D: NA; J: TRBJ2-5; V: TRBV29-1; size: NA
CDR3: CASSFRQGDTIYF; DNA: TGTGCCAGCAGCTTTCGACAGGGGGACACCATATATTTT; D: TRBD1; J: TRBJ1-3; V: TRBV9; size: NA
CDR3: CASSDPGQYGYTF; DNA: TGTGCCAGCAGTGATCCGGGACAGTATGGCTACACCTTC; D: TRBD1; J: TRBJ1-2; V: TRBV25-1; size: once
CDR3: CASSRDRDTEAFF; DNA: TGTGCCAGCAGCCGGGACAGGGACACTGAAGCTTTCTTT; D: TRBD1; J: TRBJ1-1; V: TRBV7-2; size: once
CDR3: CASMGDYYTDTQYF; DNA: TGTGCCAGCATGGGGGACTACTACACAGATACGCAGTATTTT; D: TRBD2; J: TRBJ2-3; V: TRBV2; size: NA
CDR3: CASRTVLGYTF; DNA: TGTGCCAGCAGGACAGTGCTTGGCTACACCTTC; D: NA; J: TRBJ1-2; V: TRBV6-6; size: NA
CDR3: CASSLAGSLGQPQHF; DNA: TGCGCCAGCAGCTTGGCGGGCTCACTGGGGCAGCCCCAGCATTTT; D: NA; J: TRBJ1-5; V: TRBV5-1; size: NA
CDR3: CAISGRDSRAAFF; DNA: TGTGCCATCAGTGGTCGAGACTCCCGGGCAGCTTTCTTT; D: NA; J: TRBJ1-1; V: TRBV10-3; size: NA
CDR3: CASSAQGSSYNEQFF; DNA: TGTGCCAGCAGCGCCCAGGGGAGCTCCTACAATGAGCAGTTCTTC; D: NA; J: TRBJ2-1; V: TRBV9; size: NA
CDR3: CASSLFRTTYEQYF; DNA: TGTGCCAGCAGCTTGTTCCGGACTACCTACGAGCAGTACTTC; D: NA; J: TRBJ2-7; V: TRBV5-5; size: NA
CDR3: CASSEEWGNEQFF; DNA: TGTGCCAGCAGTGAGGAATGGGGGAATGAGCAGTTCTTC; D: NA; J: TRBJ2-1; V: TRBV25-1; size: NA
CDR3: CAASGRTYNEQFF; DNA: TGTGCCGCTTCCGGGAGGACCTACAATGAGCAGTTCTTC; D: TRBD2; J: TRBJ2-1; V: TRBV30; size: NA
CDR3: CASSSFRGEGTEAFF; DNA: TGCGCCAGCAGCTCATTCCGGGGGGAAGGGACTGAAGCTTTCTTT; D: NA; J: TRBJ1-1; V: TRBV5-1; size: NA
CDR3: CASSVESGGRGEQYF; DNA: TGTGCCAGCAGCGTAGAAAGTGGGGGACGGGGCGAGCAGTACTTC; D: NA; J: TRBJ2-7; V: TRBV9; size: NA
CDR3: CSGTGTPFPTDTQYF; DNA: TGCAGCGGGACTGGCACGCCATTTCCCACAGATACGCAGTATTTT; D: NA; J: TRBJ2-3; V: TRBV29-1; size: NA
CDR3: CASQWQGGEQFF; DNA: TGTGCCAGCCAATGGCAGGGCGGTGAGCAGTTCTTC; D: NA; J: TRBJ2-1; V: TRBV2; size: NA
CDR3: CASSAQRGAGGDEKLFF; DNA: TGTGCCAGCAGCGCCCAGAGGGGGGCCGGGGGAGACGAAAAACTGTTTTTT; D: NA; J: TRBJ1-4; V: TRBV9; size: NA
CDR3: CASSIQGSTDTQYF; DNA: TGCGCCAGCAGCATACAGGGGAGCACAGATACGCAGTATTTT; D: TRBD1; J: TRBJ2-3; V: TRBV5-1; size: NA